This passage covers 25 T cell receptor beta chains from one sample sequenced in a study of blood T cell repertoires in COVID-19 (dated by TCRdb to 2018 to 2020). Libraries were built with the immunoSEQ multiplex PCR assay. This immuneACCESS table, as held by TCRdb, lists in-frame sequences with V and J called but not all clones. Of the missing ones, under half trace to an unresolved V gene in checked studies; the others have no known cause. The sample contains about 120,000 clones, roughly 84% of them found a single time. The top ten clonotypes cover 8% to 8.5% of the sample. The sequenced sample was peripheral blood. Receptors originate from a woman in her 70s who had recovered from COVID-19.

The CDR3 region has the DNA TGTGCCAGCAGTTCCGGGACAGTAGGAATCTACGAGCAGTACTTC. Its protein product is CASSSGTVGIYEQYF. The rearrangement uses TRBV6-2 or TRBV6-3 and TRBJ2-7; 7 bases are a match to TRBD1. The V and J ends lost 4 bases and 3 bases, in that order; junction bases with no gene match: 9. Germline CDR1 MNHEY, CDR2 SVGEGT. The CDR3 has 15 amino acids.

This rearrangement joins TRBV28 to TRBJ2-5; 12 bases map to TRBD2. This CDR3 comprises 16 residues. The V segment lost 5 bases and the J segment 3 bases; nucleotides outside the gene matches: 7. Germline V lookup: CDR1 MDHEN, CDR2 SYDVKM. The CDR3 region has the DNA TGTGCCAGCAGTCACGGACTAGCGGGGTCGGAAGAGACCCAGTACTTC. The encoded protein is CASSHGLAGSEETQYF. The variable domain in full, completed from reference TRBV28 and TRBJ2-5, reads DVKVTQSSRYLVKRTGEKVFLECVQDMDHENMFWYRQDPGLGLRLIYFSYDVKMKEKGDIPEGYSVSREKKERFSLILESASTNQTSMYLCASSHGLAGSEETQYFGPGTRLLVL.

This rearrangement joins TRBV9 to TRBJ2-3; D gene unclear. Germline CDR1 SGDLS, CDR2 YYNGEE. The CDR3 runs to 15 residues. V was trimmed by 3 bases and J by 2 bases, leaving 13 bases between them. This chain's CDR3 is CASSAQAGPTDTQYF. The CDR3, as DNA: TGTGCCAGCAGCGCCCAAGCAGGCCCCACAGATACGCAGTATTTT.

The genes are TRBV29-1 and TRBJ2-2; 10 bases match TRBD2. This CDR3 contains 16 residues. Germline CDR1 is SQVTM and CDR2 is ANQGSEA. V dropped 4 bases and J dropped 4; count of bases not matched to a gene: 9. CDR3 bases: TGCAGCGTTGTTGAGGCTAGCGGGAGAGTCACCGGGGAGCTGTTTTTT. Amino acids: CSVVEASGRVTGELFF.

The sample holds one count of this clone. V gene TRBV3-1 (or the pseudogene TRBV3-2) combines with J gene TRBJ2-7, with a possible D match to TRBD1 (5 bases). Between the trimmed V and J ends, which lost 0 bases and 3 bases, there was a span of 9 bases. Germline CDR1 LGHDT, CDR2 YNNKEL (reference sequence). CDR3 length: 14 residues. The CDR3: CASSQDGAVYEQYF. The CDR3 nucleotides are TGTGCCAGCAGCCAAGATGGGGCCGTCTACGAGCAGTACTTC.

The chain couples TRBV4-2 to TRBJ2-3; TRBD2 matches 10 bases. CDR1 and CDR2 from the germline V gene are LGHNA and YNFKEQ. The CDR3 is made up of 17 amino acids. Losses at the gene ends were 3 bases for V and 4 bases for J; bases not matched to a gene: 10. Written as DNA, the CDR3 is TGTGCCAGCAGCCACGATCTGAGGCTAGCGGGAGCAGATACGCAGTATTTT. It is translated as CASSHDLRLAGADTQYF.

This rearrangement joins TRBV7-2 to TRBJ2-7, with 11 bases aligning to TRBD2. The CDR3 totals 17 residues. In germline, CDR1 is SGHTA, CDR2 FQGNSA. V trimming: 5 bases; J trimming: 0 bases; junction bases outside the gene matches: 9. Here the CDR3 reads CASSPRPGLAVSYEQYF. The CDR3 region has the DNA TGTGCCAGCAGCCCGCGTCCGGGACTAGCGGTCTCCTACGAGCAGTACTTC.

The chain couples TRBV2 to TRBJ2-7; D call uncertain. The CDR3 has 12 amino acids. V lost 10 bases and J lost 3, with 13 bases in between. Germline values: CDR1 SNHLY, CDR2 FYNNEI. The CDR3 sequence: CATAHPIYEQYF. The DNA of the CDR3 is TGTGCCACCGCGCACCCAATCTACGAGCAGTACTTC.

The chain joins TRBV6-1 to TRBJ1-2; 7 nucleotides align to TRBD1. The CDR3 runs 17 residues. The J segment lost 4 bases and the V segment lost 0 bases, leaving 11 bases of the junction unmatched. Germline V gives CDR1 MNHNS, CDR2 SASEGT. CDR3 residues: CASSEAGEGAFGYGYTF. CDR3 DNA: TGTGCCAGCAGTGAAGCGGGAGAGGGGGCGTTTGGCTATGGCTACACCTTC.

The chain is built from TRBV7-2 and TRBJ2-4, with TRBD1 identical over 10 bases. Germline V lookup: CDR1 SGHTA, CDR2 FQGNSA. V was clipped by 3 bases and J by 5 bases; unmatched bases: 1. This CDR3 has 14 residues. The CDR3 here is CASSLGTGENIQYF. The CDR3, as DNA: TGTGCCAGCAGCTTGGGGACAGGGGAAAACATTCAGTACTTC.

The chain links TRBV5-6 to TRBJ2-7; D is unresolved. V was cut by 7 bases and J by 0 bases, with 11 bases left in between. The CDR3 is made up of 13 amino acids. From germline, CDR1 is SGHDT and CDR2 YYEEEE. CDR3 region: CASARLNSYEQYF. The CDR3 nucleotides are TGTGCCAGCGCCAGACTCAACTCCTACGAGCAGTACTTC.

The rearrangement links TRBV30 to TRBJ1-1, with a weak D call TRBD1 (6 bases). V was pared by 5 bases and J by 3 bases, with 10 bases between. The CDR3 consists of 12 residues. Germline lookup yields CDR1 GTSNPN and CDR2 SVGIG (reference sequence). CDR3 nucleotides: TGTGCCTGGGGTCCAGGGGACACTGAAGCTTTCTTT. This codes for CAWGPGDTEAFF.

The chain uses TRBV19 and TRBJ2-7; 7 bases match TRBD2. The V gene's germline CDR1 is LNHDA and CDR2 SQIVND (reference sequence). With V trimmed by 3 bases and J by 2 bases, 7 bases remained unmatched. The CDR3 length is 15 residues. CDR3 in DNA: TGTGCCAGTAGTATCTTTGCGGGGGAGACCTACGAGCAGTACTTC. The encoded protein is CASSIFAGETYEQYF.

The gene calls are TRBV19 and TRBJ1-3; D remains ambiguous. The ends were cut back, 2 bases at V and 0 bases at J, with 11 bases in the middle. Germline assignment: CDR1 LNHDA and CDR2 SQIVND (reference sequence). The length of the CDR3 is 16 residues. The CDR3 sequence: CASSIRPGTSGNTIYF. DNA of the CDR3: TGTGCCAGTAGTATACGTCCAGGTACCTCTGGAAACACCATATATTTT.

The chain recombines TRBV19 with TRBJ2-3; possibly TRBD1 for D (5 bases). CDR1 is LNHDA and CDR2 is SQIVND in the germline V gene (reference sequence). Deletions cut 1 base from V and 6 bases from J, with 11 bases between. CDR3 length: 14 amino acids. The CDR3 is CASSIGGLGDTQYF. CDR3 DNA sequence: TGTGCCAGTAGTATAGGGGGCCTGGGGGATACGCAGTATTTT. Filled out from reference TRBV19 and TRBJ2-3, the complete variable domain reads DGGITQSPKYLFRKEGQNVTLSCEQNLNHDAMYWYRQDPGQGLRLIYYSQIVNDFQKGDIAEGYSVSREKKESFPLTVTSAQKNPTAFYLCASSIGGLGDTQYFGPGTRLTVL.

The CDR3 protein is CASRTGGWGETQYF. The CDR3, as DNA: TGTGCCAGCAGGACAGGGGGCTGGGGAGAGACCCAGTACTTC. J is TRBJ2-5 and V is TRBV28; TRBD1 aligns across 10 bases. This CDR3 has 14 residues. Germline values: CDR1 MDHEN, CDR2 SYDVKM. The J segment lost 4 bases and the V segment lost 6 bases, leaving 5 bases of the junction unmatched.

The rearrangement joins TRBV15 to TRBJ1-6; unclear D gene. V was pared by 0 bases and J by 14 bases, with 14 bases between. Germline V gene data show CDR1 as LNHNV and CDR2 as YYDKDF (reference sequence). The CDR3 is 14 amino acids. This CDR3 is CATSREAELAALHF. CDR3 DNA: TGTGCCACCAGCAGAGAGGCAGAATTAGCAGCCCTCCACTTT.

The chain has TRBV5-1 and TRBJ1-4; 9 bases are a match to TRBD1. Germline values: CDR1 SGHRS, CDR2 YFSETQ. The CDR3 runs 14 residues. The trim removed 0 bases at V and 13 bases at J, leaving 7 bases unmatched. The CDR3 here is CASSLGTGEIRLFF. CDR3 in DNA: TGCGCCAGCAGCTTGGGGACAGGGGAGATAAGACTGTTTTTT.

This chain links TRBV12-3 or TRBV12-4 with TRBJ1-1, with D uncertain. This CDR3 is built from 12 residues. Between the trimmed V and J ends, which lost 8 bases and 4 bases, there was a span of 11 bases. The CDR3 here is CASSGWLTEAFF. In nucleotides, the CDR3 is TGTGCCAGCTCGGGATGGCTCACTGAAGCTTTCTTT.

This chain connects TRBV7-2 to TRBJ2-5; 9 nucleotides align to TRBD2. Per germline, CDR1 SGHTA and CDR2 FQGNSA. Trimming cost V 4 bases and J 4 bases; bases outside gene matches: 10. The CDR3 runs 16 residues. As DNA, the CDR3 is TGTGCCAGCAGCTCCCCGGGACTAGCTGGGGGAGAGACCCAGTACTTC. Residues: CASSSPGLAGGETQYF.

This chain links TRBV20-1 with TRBJ1-6, with unresolved D. The CDR3 has 13 residues. V was trimmed by 3 bases and J by 6 bases, leaving 9 bases between them. Germline CDR1 DFQATT, CDR2 SNEGSKA (reference sequence). DNA for the CDR3: TGCAGTGCTAGTTATCTGAGTAATTCACCCCTCCACTTT. Translating gives CSASYLSNSPLHF.

V is TRBV11-2 and J is TRBJ2-7, with no clear D. The V gene lost 3 bases and the J gene lost 0 bases, with 6 bases spanning the gap. The CDR3 loop spans 13 amino acids. Germline V gene lookup returns CDR1 SGHAT and CDR2 FQNNGV. CDR3 residues: CASSFQFSYEQYF. The CDR3 DNA follows: TGTGCCAGCAGCTTCCAATTCTCCTACGAGCAGTACTTC.

The chain links TRBV6-1 to TRBJ2-5; 10 nucleotides match TRBD2. The V gene end was trimmed by 3 bases and the J gene end by 5 bases; junction bases not matched to a gene: 9. CDR3 length: 16 amino acids. Germline-derived CDR1 and CDR2 are MNHNS and SASEGT. The DNA of the CDR3 is TGTGCCAGCAGTGAGGCGGTAGCGGGAGGAATGGAGACCCAGTACTTC. It codes for CASSEAVAGGMETQYF.

The chain recombines TRBV7-6 with TRBJ2-7, with a possible D match to TRBD1 (5 bases). The germline V gene encodes CDR1 SGHVS and CDR2 FNYEAQ. This CDR3 comprises 15 residues. V was cut by 1 base and J by 6 bases, with 16 bases left in between. CDR3 sequence reads: CASSLEVQGRGEQYF. DNA for the CDR3: TGTGCCAGCAGCTTAGAGGTCCAGGGTCGAGGCGAGCAGTACTTC.

The V call is TRBV9, the J call TRBJ2-2, with D perhaps matching TRBD1 (6 bases). V shed 4 bases and J shed 2 bases, with 12 bases lying between them. The germline CDR1 and CDR2 sequences are SGDLS and YYNGEE. The CDR3 has 15 amino acids. The CDR3 DNA follows: TGTGCCAGCAGCCCCAGGGACACCAACACCGGGGAGCTGTTTTTT. Amino acid sequence: CASSPRDTNTGELFF.